The source of this T cell receptor (beta chain) is a study of blood T cell repertoires in COVID-19. Study information: Researchers got acute and convalescent COVID-19 samples from the United States, Italy and Spain. Sample material is recorded as cDNA or gDNA derived from T cells, B-cell-depleted T cells, or PBMCs.

Data came from immunoSEQ multiplex PCR; TCRdb stores just in-frame clones and leaves some out. The sample carries under 550,000 clones, around nine tenths recorded once. Per the germline V gene, CDR1 is MNHEY and CDR2 is SMNVEV (reference sequence). V lost 1 base, J lost 2 bases, and 6 bases lay in between. CDR3 length equals 13 residues. Seattle patients were enrolled during active infection and followed longitudinally. This chain links TRBV27 with TRBJ2-7, with D hard to call. Material: peripheral blood. The origin of this receptor is a man between 18 and 29 years old with COVID-19, enrolled during active disease. The CDR3 loop is CASSLYAAYEQYF. CDR3 nucleotide sequence: TGTGCCAGCAGTTTATACGCAGCCTACGAGCAGTACTTC.